Following are 9 T cell receptor beta chains from one sample sequenced in a study of CD8 T cells in Susac syndrome. An amount of RNA that ranged from 0.5 to 1 ug was reverse transcribed with random hexamers. Using its own MiXCR run on the immunoSEQ multiplex PCR reads, TCRdb lists one record per CDR3 protein. This sample carries 100,000 to 150,000 distinct CDR3 sequences, approximately 93% of them seen once, and the ten largest clones take roughly 0.33%. Sequencing input: CD8+ T cells from PBMCs. Receptors originate from a human donor with multiple sclerosis.

The V and J genes are TRBV12-3 or TRBV12-4 and TRBJ1-1, with D unresolved. The V gene lost 2 bases and the J gene lost 3 bases, with 7 bases spanning the gap. This CDR3 contains 13 residues. In DNA form, the CDR3 reads TGTGCCAGCAGTTTAACTCGGGACACTGAAGCTTTCTTT. Protein: CASSLTRDTEAFF.

Details on this clonotype: A read error may produce the germline difference seen at one junction end. The chain recombines TRBV5-6 with TRBJ2-3, with 11 bases lining up with TRBD1. Germline-derived CDR1 and CDR2 are SGHDT and YYEEEE. The CDR3 sequence is 15 residues long. CDR3 nucleotides: TGTGCCAGCAGCTTCAGGACAGGGGGCACGGATACGCAGTATTTT. Translating gives CASSFRTGGTDTQYF.

This chain joins TRBV20-1 and TRBJ2-3; a weak D match, TRBD1 (6 bases). The CDR3 is 14 residues long. The V gene lost 2 bases and the J gene lost 3 bases, with 12 bases spanning the gap. Germline V CDR1 and CDR2: DFQATT, SNEGSKA (reference sequence). The CDR3, as DNA: TGCAGTGCTAGATCTTCACAGGGAACAGATACGCAGTATTTT. It codes for CSARSSQGTDTQYF.

This chain uses TRBV5-1 with TRBJ2-2; unclear D gene. In germline, CDR1 is SGHRS, CDR2 YFSETQ. The V end was cut by 0 bases, the J end by 7 bases, with 7 bases between. The CDR3 is 13 amino acids. CDR3 DNA: TGCGCCAGCAGCTTGGGTCCGGTCGGGGAGCTGTTTTTT. This translates into CASSLGPVGELFF. Filled out from reference TRBV5-1 and TRBJ2-2, the complete variable domain reads KAGVTQTPRYLIKTRGQQVTLSCSPISGHRSVSWYQQTPGQGLQFLFEYFSETQRNKGNFPGRFSGRQFSNSRSEMNVSTLELGDSALYLCASSLGPVGELFFGEGSRLTVL.

The chain employs TRBV7-2 and TRBJ2-1; the D is unclear. V was cut by 0 bases and J by 1 base, with 4 bases left in between. The CDR3 spans 14 residues. Germline CDR1 and CDR2: SGHTA and FQGNSA. DNA for the CDR3: TGTGCCAGCAGCTTAGCGGCGTCCTACAATGAGCAGTTCTTC. Translated, it gives CASSLAASYNEQFF. The whole variable domain, filled in from reference TRBV7-2 and TRBJ2-1, reads GAGVSQSPSNKVTEKGKDVELRCDPISGHTALYWYRQSLGQGLEFLIYFQGNSAPDKSGLPSDRFSAERTGGSVSTLTIQRTQQEDSAVYLCASSLAASYNEQFFGPGTRLTVL.

The J gene is TRBJ2-7, the V gene TRBV11-2; 11 bases align to TRBD2. CDR1 SGHAT and CDR2 FQNNGV come from the germline V gene. Trimming at V came to 6 bases and at J to 7 bases, leaving 14 bases not matched to a gene. This CDR3 contains 16 residues. This chain's CDR3 is CASRRFGVAGGREQYF. CDR3 coding DNA: TGTGCCAGCAGAAGGTTCGGCGTAGCGGGGGGGCGGGAGCAGTACTTC.

The chain couples TRBV13 to TRBJ2-6; 8 positions agree with TRBD1. The germline V gene encodes CDR1 PRHDT and CDR2 FYEKMQ (reference sequence). There are 19 residues in the CDR3. J gave up 0 bases and V 5 bases, and 12 bases lay outside the gene matches. The CDR3 reads CASSTSGTGLLSGANVLTF. The CDR3, as DNA: TGTGCCAGCAGCACCTCCGGGACAGGTCTCCTCTCTGGGGCCAACGTCCTGACTTTC.

The chain links TRBV5-6 to TRBJ2-3, with unresolved D. CDR1 is SGHDT and CDR2 is YYEEEE in the germline V gene. The CDR3 extends over 16 amino acids. The germline V and J ends were trimmed by 1 base and 0 bases, with 12 bases remaining between them. CDR3 in DNA: TGTGCCAGCAGCTTGTTACCGCTCCCTAGCACAGATACGCAGTATTTT. It encodes CASSLLPLPSTDTQYF.

This chain connects TRBV19 to TRBJ2-7; 7 bases fit TRBD1. Per the germline V gene, CDR1 is LNHDA and CDR2 is SQIVND (reference sequence). This CDR3 spans 18 amino acids. With V trimmed by 5 bases and J by 2 bases, 18 bases remained unmatched. The CDR3 DNA sequence: TGTGCCAGTAGTGGACCACCAATTCGGGACAGTACCACCTACGAGCAGTACTTC. It specifies CASSGPPIRDSTTYEQYF.